This T cell receptor (beta chain) is drawn from a study of glioma-infiltrating T cells. Study-wide findings and caveats: Very few CDR3 sequences were shared between tissue and blood.

Germline loops: CDR1 ENHRY, CDR2 SYGVKD. CDR3 size: 12 residues. Deletions cut 6 bases from V and 7 bases from J, with 10 bases between. The iRepertoire nested amplicon-rescue multiplex PCR amplified TCR alpha and beta CDR3s from RNA. TCRdb analysed the multiplex PCR reads with MiXCR anew, one entry per CDR3 protein. The top ten clones hold over 5% of a sample with approximately 88,000 distinct CDR3 sequences, 20% to 25% of them seen once. This clonotype appeared many times. Its antigen is not identified. The chain recombines TRBV10-3 with TRBJ1-5; D is ambiguous. The TCR sequence derives from a human donor with low-grade glioma or glioblastoma, undergoing nonglioma brain surgery, or in good health (not recorded which). Sequenced: glioma tissue, nonneoplastic brain tissue, or PBMCs (not recorded which). The CDR3 bases are TGTGCCATCAGCGGAGGGCGGCAGCCCCAGCATTTT. Translation: CAISGGRQPQHF.